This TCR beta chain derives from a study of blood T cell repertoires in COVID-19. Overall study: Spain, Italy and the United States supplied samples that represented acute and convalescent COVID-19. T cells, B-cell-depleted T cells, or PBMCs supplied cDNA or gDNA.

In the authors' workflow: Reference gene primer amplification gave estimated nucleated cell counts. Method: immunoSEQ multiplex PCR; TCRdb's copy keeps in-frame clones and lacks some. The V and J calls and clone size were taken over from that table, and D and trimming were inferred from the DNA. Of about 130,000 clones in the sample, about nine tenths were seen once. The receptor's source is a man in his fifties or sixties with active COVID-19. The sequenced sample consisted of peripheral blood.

This chain's CDR3 is CASSLPSTDTQYF. The CDR3 bases are TGTGCCAGCAGCTTACCTAGCACAGATACGCAGTATTTT. The chain is built from TRBV7-8 and TRBJ2-3, with D unclear. This CDR3 comprises 13 residues. V gave up 2 bases and J gave up 0 bases, with 3 bases separating them. CDR1 SGHVS and CDR2 FQNEAQ come from the germline V gene.